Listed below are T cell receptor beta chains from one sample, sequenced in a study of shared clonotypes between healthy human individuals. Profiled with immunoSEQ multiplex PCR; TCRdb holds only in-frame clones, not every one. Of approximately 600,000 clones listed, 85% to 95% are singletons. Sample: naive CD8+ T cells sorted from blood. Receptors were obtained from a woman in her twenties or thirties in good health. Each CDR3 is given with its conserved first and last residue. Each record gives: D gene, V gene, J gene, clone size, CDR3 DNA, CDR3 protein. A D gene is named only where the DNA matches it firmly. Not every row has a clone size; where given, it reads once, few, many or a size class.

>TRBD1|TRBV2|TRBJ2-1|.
TGTGCCAGCAGTATGGGACAGGGGAGCTCCTACAATGAGCAGTTCTTC
CASSMGQGSSYNEQFF
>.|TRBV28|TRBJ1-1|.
TGTGCCAGCAGTTTATCCGGGGGGAACACTGAAGCTTTCTTT
CASSLSGGNTEAFF
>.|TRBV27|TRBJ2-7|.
TGTGCCAGCAGTTTAGGTCCCAGCTACGAGCAGTACTTC
CASSLGPSYEQYF
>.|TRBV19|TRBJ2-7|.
TGTGCCAGTAGTTCCGGGACAAGGGTCTACGAGCAGTACTTC
CASSSGTRVYEQYF
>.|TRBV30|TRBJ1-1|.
TGTGCCTGGAGTGTCGCATCCAGGAGCACTGAAGCTTTCTTT
CAWSVASRSTEAFF
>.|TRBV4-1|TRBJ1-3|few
TGCGCCAGCAGCCAATCTACATCCTCTGGAAACACCATATATTTT
CASSQSTSSGNTIYF
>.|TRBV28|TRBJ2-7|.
TGTGCCAGCAGTTTACTCAGTTCCTACGAGCAGTACTTC
CASSLLSSYEQYF
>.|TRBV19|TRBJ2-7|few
TGTGCCAGTAGTGGCCGGGACGGGACCTACGAGCAGTACTTC
CASSGRDGTYEQYF
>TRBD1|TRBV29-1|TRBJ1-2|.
TGCAGCGTTGATGAGGGCAGGGGGGACACCTTC
CSVDEGRGDTF
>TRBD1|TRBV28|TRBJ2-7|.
TGTGCCAGCAGTTCAGTCAGGGGACAGGGGTACGAGCAGTACTTC
CASSSVRGQGYEQYF
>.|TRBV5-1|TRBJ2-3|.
TGCGCCAGCAGGTTATTAGGGGTTACCGACACAGATACGCAGTATTTT
CASRLLGVTDTDTQYF
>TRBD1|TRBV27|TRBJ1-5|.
TGTGCCAGCAGTGCCGGGACAGGGAGCAATCAGCCCCAGCATTTT
CASSAGTGSNQPQHF
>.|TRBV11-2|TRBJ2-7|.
TGTGCCAGCAGCTTAGGTGGGCTGGGATACGAGCAGTACTTC
CASSLGGLGYEQYF
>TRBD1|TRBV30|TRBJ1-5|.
TGTGCCTGGAGTGTAGACAGGGTCAATCAGCCCCAGCATTTT
CAWSVDRVNQPQHF
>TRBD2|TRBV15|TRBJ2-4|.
TGTGCCACCAGCAGAGATCGGGAGGGCCCTACCAAAAACATTCAGTACTTC
CATSRDREGPTKNIQYF
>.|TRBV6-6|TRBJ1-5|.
TGTGCCAGCAGTGATCCCTGGGGGTACAATCAGCCCCAGCATTTT
CASSDPWGYNQPQHF
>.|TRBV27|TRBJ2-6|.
TGTGCCAGCAGTACTACGACAGATGGGGCCAACGTCCTGACTTTC
CASSTTTDGANVLTF
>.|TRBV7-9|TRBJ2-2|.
TGTGCCAGCAGCTCGGTGGGGGGACCGAACACCGGGGAGCTGTTTTTT
CASSSVGGPNTGELFF
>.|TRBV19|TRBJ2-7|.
TGTGCCAGTAGTATAGGCTCCCGATACGAGCAGTACTTC
CASSIGSRYEQYF
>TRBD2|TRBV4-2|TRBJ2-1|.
TGTGCCAGCAGCCAAGATTACGGGAGGTATGAGCAGTTCTTC
CASSQDYGRYEQFF
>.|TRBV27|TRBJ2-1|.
TGTGCCAGCAGTTTATCGCCCCTCCATGAGCAGTTCTTC
CASSLSPLHEQFF
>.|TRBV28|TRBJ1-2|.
TGTGCCAGCAGCCCCGGGGCAGACTATGGCTACACCTTC
CASSPGADYGYTF
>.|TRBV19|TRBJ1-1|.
TGTGCCAGTAGCCCTCAGGTAGGGGGGGTCCATGAAGCTTTCTTT
CASSPQVGGVHEAFF
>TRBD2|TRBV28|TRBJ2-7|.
TGTGCCAGCAGTTTTTTAGCGGGAGACTACGAGCAGTACTTC
CASSFLAGDYEQYF
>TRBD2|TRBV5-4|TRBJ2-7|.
TGTGCCAGCAGCTACGGACTAGCCTACGAGCAGTACTTC
CASSYGLAYEQYF
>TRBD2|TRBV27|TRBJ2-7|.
TGTGCCAGCAGTTTTTCTACTAGCGGGAGCTCCTACGAGCAGTACTTC
CASSFSTSGSSYEQYF
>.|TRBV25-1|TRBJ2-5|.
TGTGCCAGCGGACAAGGGGGGAACCAAGAGACCCAGTACTTC
CASGQGGNQETQYF